Detailed here is one T cell receptor beta chain. This record belongs to a study of CD8 T cells in Susac syndrome. With random hexamers, reverse transcription was performed on roughly 0.45 to 1 ug of RNA. Multiplex immunoSEQ PCR targeted 54 Vbeta and 13 Jbeta TCR beta segments. Via MiXCR, TCRdb re-called the immunoSEQ multiplex PCR reads, giving one row per CDR3 protein. The repertoire holds about 400,000 distinct CDR3 sequences, with more than 70% as singletons. The multiple sclerosis control group comprised treatment-naive patients with stable or active relapsing-remitting disease. CDR1 and CDR2 (germline): LGHDT, YNNKEL (reference sequence). V lost 0 bases and J 9 bases, leaving 12 bases between the germline ends. The CDR3 has 15 amino acids.

This receptor was obtained from a human donor with multiple sclerosis. This rearrangement joins TRBV3-1 to TRBJ1-6, with D perhaps TRBD1 (5 bases). The sample taken for sequencing was CD8+ T cells from PBMCs. The CDR3 sequence is CASSQEGLGSSPLHF. The CDR3 DNA sequence: TGTGCCAGCAGCCAAGAGGGACTGGGGAGTTCACCCCTCCACTTT.